The 22 T cell receptor beta chains below were found in one sample sequenced in a study of OX40 agonist ivuxolimab in advanced cancers. Measured with immunoSEQ multiplex PCR; TCRdb has only the in-frame clones, and not every one. The sample carries 90,000 or so clones, roughly nine tenths recorded once. Material: CD4+ or CD8+ T cells sorted from blood, obtained in a trial of the OX40 agonist ivuxolimab. All receptors derive from an adult with an advanced solid tumor such as melanoma, head and neck, liver or kidney cancer.

Concerning this clone: At the DNA level, this CDR3 is encoded by other sequences in the same sample as well. The V call is TRBV7-2, the J call TRBJ1-5; 9 nucleotides align to TRBD1. Germline-derived CDR1 and CDR2 are SGHTA and FQGNSA. With 1 base clipped from V and 5 bases from J, the junction kept 3 bases outside the gene matches. The CDR3 totals 15 residues. As DNA, the CDR3 is TGTGCCAGCAGCTTAGGGGGACAGGGAGATCAGCCCCAGCATTTT. Its protein is CASSLGGQGDQPQHF.

This chain joins TRBV4-3 and TRBJ1-4; TRBD1 aligns across 7 bases. The germline V gene has CDR1 LGHNA and CDR2 YSLEER. The ends lost 0 bases at V and 10 bases at J; junction bases unmatched: 8. This CDR3 is 15 amino acids long. CDR3 loop: CASSQDRTGGRKLFF. For the CDR3, the DNA is TGCGCCAGCAGCCAAGATCGGACAGGAGGTAGAAAACTGTTTTTT.

This chain links TRBV19 with TRBJ2-7; tentative D call: TRBD2 (5 bases). CDR3 length: 11 residues. The V gene lost 9 bases and the J gene lost 4 bases, with 10 bases spanning the gap. Germline loops: CDR1 LNHDA, CDR2 SQIVND (reference sequence). CDR3 nucleotide sequence: TGTGCCAGCGGTGGGGAGTACGAGCAGTACTTC. This codes for CASGGEYEQYF.

The chain uses TRBV18 and TRBJ2-7; D is perhaps TRBD2 (5 bases). Looked up from germline, CDR1 is KGHSH and CDR2 is LQKENI. The CDR3 has 13 amino acids. V lost 6 bases to trimming and J lost 6 bases, with 15 bases between them. The CDR3: CASSSGVVLEQYF. The CDR3 DNA is TGTGCCAGCTCTTCCGGGGTTGTGCTCGAGCAGTACTTC.

This chain uses TRBV7-2 with TRBJ1-2; a possible D gene is TRBD1 (5 bases). Trimming removed 1 base from V and 0 bases from J, with 9 bases in between. This CDR3 has 15 amino acids. Germline V gene data show CDR1 as SGHTA and CDR2 as FQGNSA. The CDR3 nucleotides are TGTGCCAGCAGCTTAGGGGGGGACCCTAACTATGGCTACACCTTC. It encodes CASSLGGDPNYGYTF.

The rearrangement uses TRBV5-8 and TRBJ2-1, with a weak D call TRBD2 (5 bases). Germline V CDR1 and CDR2: SGHTS, YDEGEE. V lost 2 bases and J lost 7, with 13 bases in between. The CDR3 is made up of 14 amino acids. The CDR3 DNA is TGTGCCAGCAGCTTAAGGGAGCAGCGAAATGAGCAGTTCTTC. Protein sequence: CASSLREQRNEQFF.

Here the CDR3 DNA reads TGTGCCAGCAGCTTAGGTGGAAAGACAAATGAGCAGTTCTTC. It encodes CASSLGGKTNEQFF. The chain is built from TRBV7-2 and TRBJ2-1, with D unclear. Germline lookup yields CDR1 SGHTA and CDR2 FQGNSA. CDR3 length: 14 amino acids. Trimming pared 1 base from V and 7 bases from J, leaving 11 bases between.

V usage is TRBV7-9 and J usage is TRBJ2-7; D is possibly TRBD2 (6 bases). Germline V gene lookup returns CDR1 SEHNR and CDR2 FQNEAQ (reference sequence). The CDR3 runs to 14 residues. The V end lost 5 bases, the J end lost 9 bases, and 20 bases lay between the germline ends. The CDR3 DNA follows: TGTGCCAGCAGCCCGACCCCGGGAGAGGGCGCGCAGTACTTC. Its translation is CASSPTPGEGAQYF.

The genes are TRBV6-1 and TRBJ2-3; a weak D match, TRBD1 (7 bases). Germline values: CDR1 MNHNS, CDR2 SASEGT. V was shortened by 11 bases and J by 4 bases, with 19 bases between the two germline ends. This CDR3 has 14 amino acids. The CDR3 protein is CAGQGGRGPDTQYF. The CDR3 nucleotides read TGTGCCGGCCAGGGGGGCAGGGGCCCAGATACGCAGTATTTT.

The rearrangement uses TRBV7-2 and TRBJ1-4; no reliable D call. The V end was cut by 4 bases, the J end by 8 bases, with 14 bases between. This CDR3 is 14 amino acids long. Germline assignment: CDR1 SGHTA and CDR2 FQGNSA. The chain's CDR3 is CASSSDRQREKLFF. In nucleotides, the CDR3 is TGTGCCAGCAGCTCGGACCGCCAAAGAGAAAAACTGTTTTTT.

The chain has TRBV6-5 and TRBJ2-2; D is unresolved. V lost 2 bases and J 4 bases, leaving 5 bases between the germline ends. From germline, CDR1 is MNHEY and CDR2 SVGAGI. CDR3 size: 13 residues. The DNA of the CDR3 is TGTGCCAGCAGTTACCCCCCCACCGGGGAGCTGTTTTTT. Translated: CASSYPPTGELFF.

The rearrangement joins TRBV5-1 to TRBJ2-1; tentative D call: TRBD2 (6 bases). CDR1 is SGHRS, CDR2 YFSETQ, per germline. The CDR3 has 15 residues. Trimming took off 4 bases at V and 9 bases at J, with 20 bases between the two ends. CDR3 nucleotide sequence: TGCGCCAGCAGCATAACCGAGACCGGGCGGGGTGAGCAGTTCTTC. Translated: CASSITETGRGEQFF.

V and J are TRBV28 and TRBJ1-1; D remains unclear. Between the trimmed V and J ends, which lost 5 bases and 0 bases, there was a span of 10 bases. Germline V lookup: CDR1 MDHEN, CDR2 SYDVKM. There are 14 residues in the CDR3. The CDR3 loop is CASSPLNMNTEAFF. The DNA for the CDR3 is TGTGCCAGCAGTCCCTTAAATATGAACACTGAAGCTTTCTTT.

The rearrangement joins TRBV5-4 to TRBJ2-7; 7 bases align to TRBD2. Germline loops: CDR1 SGHNT, CDR2 YYREEE (reference sequence). This CDR3 has 14 amino acids. V was clipped by 3 bases and J by 6 bases; unmatched bases: 9. The CDR3 DNA reads TGTGCCAGCAGCTCCGGACTAGAGAAGGGCGAGCAGTACTTC. Its translation: CASSSGLEKGEQYF.

This chain uses TRBV7-9 with TRBJ1-2, with a tentative D call TRBD1 (5 bases). Per the germline V gene, CDR1 is SEHNR and CDR2 is FQNEAQ (reference sequence). Trimming took off 5 bases at V and 1 base at J, with 26 bases between the two ends. The CDR3 runs to 19 residues. The CDR3 nucleotides are TGTGCCAGCAGCCGGTATCTAGGGACGACCGGGATTCTTAACTATGGCTACACCTTC. Its protein is CASSRYLGTTGILNYGYTF.

This chain joins TRBV19 and TRBJ2-3; D is ambiguous. Per the germline V gene, CDR1 is LNHDA and CDR2 is SQIVND (reference sequence). Trimming cost V 7 bases and J 3 bases, with 17 bases left between them. This CDR3 is built from 15 residues. The CDR3 region is CASTYTAAPTDTQYF. As DNA, the CDR3 is TGTGCCAGTACCTATACCGCGGCGCCTACAGATACGCAGTATTTT.

This chain connects TRBV21-1 to TRBJ1-1; the table calls TRBD1, which could not be checked here. TRBV21-1 is reported as a pseudogene. CDR3 length: 15 residues. The CDR3 sequence is CASLGPGQMNTEAFF. For the CDR3, the DNA is TGTGCCAGCCTGGGCCCGGGACAAATGAACACTGAAGCTTTCTTT.

This chain uses TRBV6-5 with TRBJ1-5, with unresolved D. Germline V gene sequence: CDR1 MNHEY, CDR2 SVGAGI. Trimming removed 5 bases at V and 3 bases at J, with 8 bases between. The CDR3 is 13 amino acids. The CDR3 loop reads CASSTGDNQPQHF. The CDR3 nucleotides are TGTGCCAGCAGTACCGGGGACAATCAGCCCCAGCATTTT.

The rearrangement joins TRBV5-1 to TRBJ2-5; 13 nucleotides line up with TRBD2. This CDR3 region has 16 residues. The ends lost 1 base at V and 3 bases at J; junction bases unmatched: 3. Germline CDR1 and CDR2: SGHRS and YFSETQ. DNA of the CDR3: TGCGCCAGCAGCTTGCTCGGGACTAGCGGGAAAGAGACCCAGTACTTC. Protein sequence: CASSLLGTSGKETQYF. Full variable domain (outside the CDR3, taken from reference TRBV5-1 and TRBJ2-5): KAGVTQTPRYLIKTRGQQVTLSCSPISGHRSVSWYQQTPGQGLQFLFEYFSETQRNKGNFPGRFSGRQFSNSRSEMNVSTLELGDSALYLCASSLLGTSGKETQYFGPGTRLLVL.

V is TRBV7-9 and J is TRBJ2-4; the D gene is possibly TRBD2 (6 bases). This CDR3 spans 13 amino acids. Germline assignment: CDR1 SEHNR and CDR2 FQNEAQ (reference sequence). V lost 0 bases to trimming and J lost 7 bases, with 7 bases between them. The CDR3 region is CASSLAGGNIQYF. The DNA for the CDR3 is TGTGCCAGCAGCTTAGCGGGAGGTAACATTCAGTACTTC.

The chain links TRBV6-5 to TRBJ1-1, with D hard to call. Germline lookup yields CDR1 MNHEY and CDR2 SVGAGI. The CDR3 contains 13 residues. V dropped 6 bases and J dropped 1 base, with 9 bases sitting between them. CDR3 residues: CASSSTENTEAFF. The CDR3 DNA is TGTGCCAGCAGCTCAACAGAGAACACTGAAGCTTTCTTT.

The V call is TRBV28, the J call TRBJ2-7; D uncertain. Between the trimmed V and J ends, which lost 4 bases and 3 bases, there was a span of 16 bases. The CDR3 runs 15 residues. The germline gives CDR1 MDHEN, CDR2 SYDVKM. The CDR3, as DNA: TGTGCCAGCAGTTATGGTTTCTCTGTAAACTACGAGCAGTACTTC. Amino acids: CASSYGFSVNYEQYF.